One T cell receptor (beta chain) is described in this entry. V dropped 8 bases and J dropped 5; count of bases not matched to a gene: 8. Germline V gene data show CDR1 as MNHEY and CDR2 as SVGAGI. The CDR3 is 13 amino acids. The sample is drawn from a study of cytomegalovirus exposure and HLA in healthy donors. The PCR had 60 Vbeta and 13 Jbeta primers. Profiled with immunoSEQ multiplex PCR; TCRdb holds only in-frame clones, not every one. The sample lists about 130,000 clones; about 69% were seen once. The source is a man under 40 in good health and CMV-seronegative. Input material: PBMCs. The chain recombines TRBV6-5 with TRBJ2-7; 8 bases fit TRBD1. The CDR3 DNA reads TGTGCCAGCGGACAGGGTTTTATGAACGAGCAGTACTTC. It codes for CASGQGFMNEQYF.